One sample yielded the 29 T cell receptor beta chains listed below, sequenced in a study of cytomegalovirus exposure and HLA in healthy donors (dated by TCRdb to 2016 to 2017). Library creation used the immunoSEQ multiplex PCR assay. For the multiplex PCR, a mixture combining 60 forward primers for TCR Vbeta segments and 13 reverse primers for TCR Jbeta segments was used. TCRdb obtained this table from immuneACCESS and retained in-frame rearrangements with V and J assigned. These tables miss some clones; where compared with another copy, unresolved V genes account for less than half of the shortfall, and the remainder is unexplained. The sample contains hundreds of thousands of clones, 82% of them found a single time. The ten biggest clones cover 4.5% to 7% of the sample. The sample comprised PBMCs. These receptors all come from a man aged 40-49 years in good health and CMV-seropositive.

The CDR3 is CASSPLTGPGEKLFF. The CDR3 nucleotides read TGTGCCAGCTCACCACTGACAGGGCCGGGGGAAAAACTGTTTTTT. The rearrangement uses TRBV18 and TRBJ1-4, with 7 bases fitting TRBD1. CDR1 KGHSH and CDR2 LQKENI come from the germline V gene. The CDR3 length is 15 residues. The J segment lost 8 bases and the V segment lost 1 base, leaving 7 bases of the junction unmatched.

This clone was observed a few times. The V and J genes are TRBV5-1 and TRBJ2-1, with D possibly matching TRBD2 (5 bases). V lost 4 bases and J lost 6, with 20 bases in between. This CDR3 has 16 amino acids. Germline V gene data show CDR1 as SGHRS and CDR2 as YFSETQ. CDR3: CASSLSGGTPLNEQFF. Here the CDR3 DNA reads TGCGCCAGCAGCCTGAGCGGCGGAACCCCTCTCAATGAGCAGTTCTTC.

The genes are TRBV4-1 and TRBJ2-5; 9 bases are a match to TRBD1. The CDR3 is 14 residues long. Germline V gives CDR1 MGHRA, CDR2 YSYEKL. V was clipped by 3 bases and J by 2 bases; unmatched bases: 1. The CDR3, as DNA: TGCGCCAGCAGCCAGGACAGGGGACAAGAGACCCAGTACTTC. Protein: CASSQDRGQETQYF.

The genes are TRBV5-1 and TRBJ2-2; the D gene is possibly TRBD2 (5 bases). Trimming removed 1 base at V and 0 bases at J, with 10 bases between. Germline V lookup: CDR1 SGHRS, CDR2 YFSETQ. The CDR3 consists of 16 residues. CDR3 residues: CASSLNGRANTGELFF. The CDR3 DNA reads TGCGCCAGCAGCTTGAATGGGAGAGCGAACACCGGGGAGCTGTTTTTT.

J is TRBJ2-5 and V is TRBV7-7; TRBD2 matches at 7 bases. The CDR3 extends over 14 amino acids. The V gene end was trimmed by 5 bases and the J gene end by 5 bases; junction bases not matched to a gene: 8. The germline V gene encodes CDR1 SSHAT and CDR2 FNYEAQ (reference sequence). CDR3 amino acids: CASSPSRGGETQYF. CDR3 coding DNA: TGTGCCAGCAGCCCATCCCGGGGAGGGGAGACCCAGTACTTC.

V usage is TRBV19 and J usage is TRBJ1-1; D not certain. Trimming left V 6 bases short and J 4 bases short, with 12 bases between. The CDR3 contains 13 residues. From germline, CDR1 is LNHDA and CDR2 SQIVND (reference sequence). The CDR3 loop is CASRGPEGTEAFF. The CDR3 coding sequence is TGTGCCAGTAGAGGCCCTGAGGGCACTGAAGCTTTCTTT.

The CDR3 here is CASILTGTVTEAFF. Written as DNA, the CDR3 is TGTGCCAGTATACTGACGGGGACAGTCACTGAAGCTTTCTTT. The chain carries TRBV19 and TRBJ1-1, with TRBD1 matching over 7 bases. CDR3 size: 14 residues. Germline CDR1 LNHDA, CDR2 SQIVND (reference sequence). V was pared by 7 bases and J by 4 bases, with 9 bases of the junction left unmatched. The full variable domain, completed using reference TRBV19 and TRBJ1-1, is DGGITQSPKYLFRKEGQNVTLSCEQNLNHDAMYWYRQDPGQGLRLIYYSQIVNDFQKGDIAEGYSVSREKKESFPLTVTSAQKNPTAFYLCASILTGTVTEAFFGQGTRLTVV.

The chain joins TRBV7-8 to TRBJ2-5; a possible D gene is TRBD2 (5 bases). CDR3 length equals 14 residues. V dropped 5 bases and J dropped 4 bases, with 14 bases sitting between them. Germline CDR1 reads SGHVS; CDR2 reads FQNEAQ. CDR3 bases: TGTGCCAGCAGCCACCTAGCCCGAGGAGAGACCCAGTACTTC. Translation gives CASSHLARGETQYF.

The CDR3 bases are TGTGCCAGTAGTATAGCCAGAGGAGAGACCCAGTACTTC. It codes for CASSIARGETQYF. The chain combines TRBV19 with TRBJ2-5; D is ambiguous. CDR3 size: 13 residues. The germline V and J ends were trimmed by 1 base and 4 bases, with 7 bases remaining between them. From germline, CDR1 is LNHDA and CDR2 SQIVND (reference sequence).

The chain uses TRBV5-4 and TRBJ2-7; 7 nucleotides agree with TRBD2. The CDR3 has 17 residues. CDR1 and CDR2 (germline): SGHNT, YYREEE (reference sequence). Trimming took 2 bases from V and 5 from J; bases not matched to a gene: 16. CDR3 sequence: CASSFGRREPFGDEQYV. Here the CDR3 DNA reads TGTGCCAGCAGCTTCGGAAGGCGGGAGCCATTTGGTGACGAGCAGTACGTC.

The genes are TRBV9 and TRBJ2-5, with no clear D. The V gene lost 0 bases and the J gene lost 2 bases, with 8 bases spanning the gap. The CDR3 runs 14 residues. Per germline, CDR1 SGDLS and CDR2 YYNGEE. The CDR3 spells CASSVAPGQETQYF. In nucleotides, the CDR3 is TGTGCCAGCAGCGTAGCTCCGGGTCAAGAGACCCAGTACTTC.

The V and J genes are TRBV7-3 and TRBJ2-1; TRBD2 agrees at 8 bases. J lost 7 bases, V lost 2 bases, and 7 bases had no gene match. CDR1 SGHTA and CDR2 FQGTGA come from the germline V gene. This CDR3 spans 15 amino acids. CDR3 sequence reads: CASSLSAGVRNEQFF. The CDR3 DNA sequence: TGTGCCAGCAGCTTATCAGCGGGAGTTAGGAATGAGCAGTTCTTC.

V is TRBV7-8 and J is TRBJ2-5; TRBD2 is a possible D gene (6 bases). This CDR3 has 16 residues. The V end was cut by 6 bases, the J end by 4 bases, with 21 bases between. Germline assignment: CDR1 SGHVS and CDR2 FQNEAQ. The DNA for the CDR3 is TGTGCCAGCAGTCGAGGTCGGGGGATGGTAGGAGAGACCCAGTACTTC. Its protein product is CASSRGRGMVGETQYF.

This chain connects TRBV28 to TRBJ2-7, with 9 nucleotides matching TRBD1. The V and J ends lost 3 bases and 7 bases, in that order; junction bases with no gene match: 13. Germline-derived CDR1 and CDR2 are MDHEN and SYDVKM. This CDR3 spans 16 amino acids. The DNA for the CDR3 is TGTGCCAGCAGTTTCCTCTCGGCGGACAGGGGTAGGGAGCAGTACGTC. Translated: CASSFLSADRGREQYV.

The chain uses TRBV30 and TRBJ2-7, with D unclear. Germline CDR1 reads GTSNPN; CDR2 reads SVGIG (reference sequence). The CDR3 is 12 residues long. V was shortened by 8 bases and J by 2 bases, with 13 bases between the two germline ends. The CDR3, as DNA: TGTGCCGGCCTCTCCCTTACCTACGAGCAGTACTTC. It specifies CAGLSLTYEQYF.

Here the CDR3 reads CASSQDKGQGFEQYF. CDR3 bases: TGCGCCAGCAGCCAAGATAAGGGACAGGGTTTCGAGCAGTACTTC. The gene calls are TRBV4-1 and TRBJ2-7; 9 bases align to TRBD1. The CDR3 totals 15 residues. Germline lookup yields CDR1 MGHRA and CDR2 YSYEKL. V was pared by 0 bases and J by 6 bases, with 6 bases of the junction left unmatched.

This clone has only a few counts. The CDR3 protein is CASSTKTGTSTEAFF. Here the CDR3 DNA reads TGTGCCAGCAGTACGAAGACAGGGACTAGCACTGAAGCTTTCTTT. The chain uses TRBV6-6 and TRBJ1-1; 7 bases agree with TRBD1. V dropped 5 bases and J dropped 4; count of bases not matched to a gene: 10. Germline lookup yields CDR1 MNHNY and CDR2 SVGAGI (reference sequence). There are 15 residues in the CDR3.

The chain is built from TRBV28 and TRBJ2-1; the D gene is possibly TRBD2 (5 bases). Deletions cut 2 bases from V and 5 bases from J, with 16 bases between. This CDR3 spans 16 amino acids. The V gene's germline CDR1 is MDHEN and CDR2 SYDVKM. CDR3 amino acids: CASSLPGLQGHNEQFF. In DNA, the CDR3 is TGTGCCAGCAGTTTACCTGGACTCCAAGGTCACAATGAGCAGTTCTTC.

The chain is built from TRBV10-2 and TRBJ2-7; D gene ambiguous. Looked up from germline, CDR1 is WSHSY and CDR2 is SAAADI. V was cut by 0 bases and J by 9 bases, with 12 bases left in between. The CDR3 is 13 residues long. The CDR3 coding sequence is TGCGCCAGCAGTGAGTCCCCCCGATCTGGGCAGTACGTC. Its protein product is CASSESPRSGQYV.

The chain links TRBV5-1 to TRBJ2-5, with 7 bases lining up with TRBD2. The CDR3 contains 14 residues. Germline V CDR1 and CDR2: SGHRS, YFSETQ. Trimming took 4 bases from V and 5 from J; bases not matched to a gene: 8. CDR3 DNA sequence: TGCGCCAGCAGCCCGGCGGGGGTGCGCGAGACCCAGTACTTC. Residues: CASSPAGVRETQYF.

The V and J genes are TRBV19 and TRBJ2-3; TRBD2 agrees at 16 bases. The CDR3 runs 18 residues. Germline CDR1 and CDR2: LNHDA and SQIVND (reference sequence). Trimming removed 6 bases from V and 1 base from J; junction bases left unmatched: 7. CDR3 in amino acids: CASSPGLAGGRGTDTQYF. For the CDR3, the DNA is TGTGCCAGTAGCCCGGGACTAGCGGGAGGGCGGGGCACAGATACGCAGTATTTT.

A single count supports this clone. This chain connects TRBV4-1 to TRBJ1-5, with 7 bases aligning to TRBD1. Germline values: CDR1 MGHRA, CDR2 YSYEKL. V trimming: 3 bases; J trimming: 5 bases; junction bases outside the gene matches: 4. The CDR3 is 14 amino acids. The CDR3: CASSHDRVYQPQHF. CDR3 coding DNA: TGCGCCAGCAGCCACGACAGGGTGTATCAGCCCCAGCATTTT.

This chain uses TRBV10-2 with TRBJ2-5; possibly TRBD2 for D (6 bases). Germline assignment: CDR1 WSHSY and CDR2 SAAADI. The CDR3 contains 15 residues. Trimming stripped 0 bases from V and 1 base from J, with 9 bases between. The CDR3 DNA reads TGCGCCAGCAGTGAGTCTAGCGGAGGCCAAGAGACCCAGTACTTC. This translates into CASSESSGGQETQYF.

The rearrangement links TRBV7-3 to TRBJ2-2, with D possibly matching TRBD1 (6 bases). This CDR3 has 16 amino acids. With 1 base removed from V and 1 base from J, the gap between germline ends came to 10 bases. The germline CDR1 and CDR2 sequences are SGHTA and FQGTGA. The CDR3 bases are TGTGCCAGCAGCTTAATCCCGGGACAGAACACCGGGGAGCTGTTTTTT. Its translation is CASSLIPGQNTGELFF.

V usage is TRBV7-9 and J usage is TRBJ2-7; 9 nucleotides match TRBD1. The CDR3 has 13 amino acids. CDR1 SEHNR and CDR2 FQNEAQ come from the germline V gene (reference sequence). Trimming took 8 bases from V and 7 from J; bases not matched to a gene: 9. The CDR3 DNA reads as TGTGCCAGCCATGGGGACAGGGTGCTTGAGCAGTACTTC. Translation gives CASHGDRVLEQYF.

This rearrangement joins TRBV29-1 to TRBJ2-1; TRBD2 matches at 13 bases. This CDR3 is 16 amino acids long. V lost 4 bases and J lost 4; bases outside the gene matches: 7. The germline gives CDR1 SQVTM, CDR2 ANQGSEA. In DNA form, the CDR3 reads TGCAGCGTTGTTGGCGGGACTAGCGGGACATACAATGAGCAGTTCTTC. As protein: CSVVGGTSGTYNEQFF.

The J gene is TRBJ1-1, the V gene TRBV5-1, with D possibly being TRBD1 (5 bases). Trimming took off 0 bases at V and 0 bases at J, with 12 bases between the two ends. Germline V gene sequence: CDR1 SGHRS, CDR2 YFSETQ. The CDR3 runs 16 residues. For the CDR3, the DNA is TGCGCCAGCAGCTTGGATCTGGGGCGCGTGAACACTGAAGCTTTCTTT. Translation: CASSLDLGRVNTEAFF.

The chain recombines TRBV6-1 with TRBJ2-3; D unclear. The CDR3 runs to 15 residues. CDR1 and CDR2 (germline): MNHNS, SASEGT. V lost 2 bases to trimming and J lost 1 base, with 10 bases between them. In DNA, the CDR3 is TGTGCCAGCAGTGAACCCGACGGAGGCACAGATACGCAGTATTTT. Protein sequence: CASSEPDGGTDTQYF.

The DNA of the CDR3 is TGCGCCAGCAGCTTGGAAACAGGGGGCGACGAGCAGTACTTC. Protein product: CASSLETGGDEQYF. V is TRBV5-1 and J is TRBJ2-7, with 9 bases fitting TRBD1. The CDR3 consists of 14 residues. The V and J ends lost 0 bases and 5 bases, in that order; junction bases with no gene match: 3. Germline assignment: CDR1 SGHRS and CDR2 YFSETQ.